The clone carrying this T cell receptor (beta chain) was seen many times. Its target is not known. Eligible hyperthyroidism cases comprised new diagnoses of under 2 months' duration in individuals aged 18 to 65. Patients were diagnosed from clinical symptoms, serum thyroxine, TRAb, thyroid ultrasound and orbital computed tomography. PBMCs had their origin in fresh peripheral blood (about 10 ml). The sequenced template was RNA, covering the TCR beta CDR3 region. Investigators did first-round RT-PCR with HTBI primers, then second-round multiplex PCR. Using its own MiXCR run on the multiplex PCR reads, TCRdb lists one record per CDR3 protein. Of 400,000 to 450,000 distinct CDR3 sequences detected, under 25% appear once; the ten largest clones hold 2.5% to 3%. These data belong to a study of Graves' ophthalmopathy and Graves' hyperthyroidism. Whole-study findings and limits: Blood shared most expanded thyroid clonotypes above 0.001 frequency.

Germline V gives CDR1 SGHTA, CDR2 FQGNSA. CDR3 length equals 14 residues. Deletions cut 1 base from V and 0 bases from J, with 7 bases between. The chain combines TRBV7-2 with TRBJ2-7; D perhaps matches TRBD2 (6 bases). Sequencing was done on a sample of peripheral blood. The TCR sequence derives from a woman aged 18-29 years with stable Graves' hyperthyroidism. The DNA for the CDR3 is TGTGCCAGCAGCTTAGGCGGGATCTCCTACGAGCAGTACTTC. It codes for CASSLGGISYEQYF.